The text below deals with one T cell receptor (beta chain). The antigen remains unidentified. This record comes from a study of beta chain features in type 1 diabetes. Study-wide background: Examination of sorted cells across all samples involved 90 million to 120 million cells. Study-level results: All four CD4+ subsets of Type 1 diabetes patients contained TCRB CDR3s that were moderately but significantly shorter.

As every portion of the isolated RNA was reverse transcribed, the sequencing read expressed TCRB transcripts. Libraries were prepared by immunoSEQ multiplex PCR; TCRdb keeps only in-frame clonotypes and omits some of them. The table shows fewer than 30,000 clones, with under 75% occurring only once. The clonotype originates from a man between 18 and 29 years old with type 1 diabetes. Sequenced material: Tregs from blood.

This CDR3 reads CASRRAETSYEQYF. The CDR3 region has the DNA TGTGCCAGCAGGCGGGCGGAGACCTCCTACGAGCAGTACTTC. J is TRBJ2-5 and V is TRBV6-1; tentative D call: TRBD2 (5 bases). The J call may not be correct, given that the DNA end is closer to TRBJ2-7. Germline V CDR1 and CDR2: MNHNS, SASEGT. CDR3 size: 14 residues.